The 5 T cell receptor beta chains reported below all come from one sample, sequenced in a study of PD-L1 blockade in urothelial cancer. TCRdb's copy holds only in-frame clones and misses some; the assay was immunoSEQ multiplex PCR. The sample shows 130,000 or so clones, 70% to 85% of them seen only once. Time point specified: pretreatment peripheral blood. The sample in question was PBMCs, obtained around atezolizumab (anti-PD-L1) treatment. The receptor source for this set is a man aged 45-65 years with urothelial cancer.

This rearrangement joins TRBV5-5 to TRBJ2-1, with D perhaps matching TRBD2 (5 bases). This CDR3 region has 17 residues. Germline-derived CDR1 and CDR2 are SGHKS and YYEKEE (reference sequence). Trimming stripped 0 bases from V and 6 bases from J, with 19 bases between. CDR3 loop: CASSLAGGRPRGNEQFF. The CDR3 DNA is TGTGCCAGCAGCTTGGCGGGTGGTCGGCCACGGGGCAATGAGCAGTTCTTC. Using reference TRBV5-5 and TRBJ2-1 for the parts outside the CDR3, the full variable domain is DAGVTQSPTHLIKTRGQQVTLRCSPISGHKSVSWYQQVLGQGPQFIFQYYEKEERGRGNFPDRFSARQFPNYSSELNVNALLLGDSALYLCASSLAGGRPRGNEQFFGPGTRLTVL.

V is TRBV25-1 and J is TRBJ2-3; TRBD2 aligns across 8 bases. The length of the CDR3 is 15 residues. V trimming: 3 bases; J trimming: 4 bases; junction bases outside the gene matches: 6. CDR1 is MGHDK, CDR2 SYGVNS, per germline. This CDR3 is CASSETGGPSDTQYF. Written as DNA, the CDR3 is TGTGCCAGCAGTGAGACGGGAGGGCCCTCAGATACGCAGTATTTT.

The chain carries TRBV7-3 and TRBJ2-3, with D possibly being TRBD2 (6 bases). The CDR3 has 15 residues. V was shortened by 5 bases and J by 6 bases, with 18 bases between the two germline ends. Germline V gene sequence: CDR1 SGHTA, CDR2 FQGTGA. The CDR3 nucleotides are TGTGCCAGCAGCCCAACGGGACTGCCAGCGGATACGCAGTATTTT. Protein product: CASSPTGLPADTQYF.

There are a few counts of this clone. V and J are TRBV6-5 and TRBJ2-1; the match to TRBD2 covers 13 bases. This CDR3 has 16 amino acids. The trim removed 4 bases at V and 8 bases at J, leaving 8 bases unmatched. Germline V gives CDR1 MNHEY, CDR2 SVGAGI. CDR3 nucleotide sequence: TGTGCCAGCAGTTCGCCGGGACTAGCGGGAATCTATGAGCAGTTCTTC. Translated, it gives CASSSPGLAGIYEQFF.

The gene calls are TRBV2 and TRBJ2-4; 12 nucleotides match TRBD2. The V and J ends lost 4 bases and 4 bases, in that order; junction bases with no gene match: 5. Per the germline V gene, CDR1 is SNHLY and CDR2 is FYNNEI. The CDR3 loop spans 16 amino acids. CDR3 residues: CASSGLAGGTKNIQYF. CDR3 DNA sequence: TGTGCCAGCAGTGGTCTAGCGGGAGGGACTAAAAACATTCAGTACTTC.